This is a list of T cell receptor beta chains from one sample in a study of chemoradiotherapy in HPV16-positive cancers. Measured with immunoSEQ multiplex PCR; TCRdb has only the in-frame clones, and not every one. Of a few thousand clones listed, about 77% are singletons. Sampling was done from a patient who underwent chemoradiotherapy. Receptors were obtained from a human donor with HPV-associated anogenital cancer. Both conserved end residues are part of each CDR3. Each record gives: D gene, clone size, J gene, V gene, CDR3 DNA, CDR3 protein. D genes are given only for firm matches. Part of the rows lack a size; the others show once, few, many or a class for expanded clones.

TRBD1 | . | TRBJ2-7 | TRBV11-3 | TGTGCCAGCAGCTTGGGCTCCGGGACAGGTTCCTACGAGCAGTACTTC | CASSLGSGTGSYEQYF
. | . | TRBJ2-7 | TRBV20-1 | TGCAGTGCTACCTCCTCCTACGAGCAGTACTTC | CSATSSYEQYF
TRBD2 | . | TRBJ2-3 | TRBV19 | TGTGCCAGTCTCGCGGGGGGCATATCAGATACGCAGTATTTT | CASLAGGISDTQYF
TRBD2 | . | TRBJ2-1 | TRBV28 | TGTGCCAGCAGTTTAGGGTCTAGCGGTTACAATGAGCAGTTCTTC | CASSLGSSGYNEQFF
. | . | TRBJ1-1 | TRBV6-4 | TGTGCCAGCAGTGACGGACCGAACACTGAAGCTTTCTTT | CASSDGPNTEAFF
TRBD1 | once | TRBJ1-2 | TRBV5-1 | TGCGCCAGCAGCTTGGGAACCGGGACAGGGGGCAAAGGCTACACCTTC | CASSLGTGTGGKGYTF
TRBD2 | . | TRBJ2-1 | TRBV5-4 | TGTGCCAGCAGCTTGGCCGGGACTAGCGGGGGGAGATACAATGAGCAGTTCTTC | CASSLAGTSGGRYNEQFF
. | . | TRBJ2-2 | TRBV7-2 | TGTGCCAGCACCAATTCGAACACCGGGGAGCTGTTTTTT | CASTNSNTGELFF
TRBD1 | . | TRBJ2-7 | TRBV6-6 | TGTGCCAGCAGTACTACCGGGACAGGCTACGAGCAGTACTTC | CASSTTGTGYEQYF
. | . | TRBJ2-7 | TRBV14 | TGTGCCAGCAGCCAAGGTCTAGCCTACGAGCAGTACTTC | CASSQGLAYEQYF
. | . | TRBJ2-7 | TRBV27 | TGTGCCAGCAGCCCTCAGGGGATCTACGAGCAGTACTTC | CASSPQGIYEQYF
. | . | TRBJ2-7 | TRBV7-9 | TGTGCCAGCAGCCCCCCCGGGGCGGAGTACGAGCAGTACTTC | CASSPPGAEYEQYF
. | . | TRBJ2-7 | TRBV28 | TGTGCCAGTTTAGGGTACGGGGCCGGGGGTTACGAGCAGTACTTC | CASLGYGAGGYEQYF
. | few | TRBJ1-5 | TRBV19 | TGTGCCAGTAGCCTCAGGAATCAGCCCCAGCATTTT | CASSLRNQPQHF
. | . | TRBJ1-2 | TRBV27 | TGTGCCAGCAGTTCTCACAGTGGGGGCCTAAATGGCTACACCTTC | CASSSHSGGLNGYTF
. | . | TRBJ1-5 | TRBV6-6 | TGTGCCAGCAGTTCCGGGACCCCCTATCAGCCCCAGCATTTT | CASSSGTPYQPQHF
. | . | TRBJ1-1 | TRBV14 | TGTGCCAGCAGCCCCATGCTGGTATATCGGACCAGGGACACTGAAGCTTTCTTT | CASSPMLVYRTRDTEAFF
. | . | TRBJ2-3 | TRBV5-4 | TGTGCCAGCAGCTTGGATGGGCTCACCAGCACAGATACGCAGTATTTT | CASSLDGLTSTDTQYF
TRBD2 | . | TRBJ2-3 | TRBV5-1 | TGCGCCAGCAGACTGGCGTCTAGCGGGAGCACAGATACGCAGTATTTT | CASRLASSGSTDTQYF